This TCR beta chain was recovered during a study of blood T cell repertoires in COVID-19. The CDR3 length is 14 residues. CDR1 and CDR2 (germline): MDHEN, SYDVKM. The V and J ends lost 8 bases and 5 bases respectively, with 16 bases between them. Original processing methods: Scientists estimated how many nucleated cells there were by amplifying reference gene primers. Using immunoSEQ multiplex PCR, the repertoire was profiled, and TCRdb retains in-frame clones only, with some absent. Clonal size and the V and J genes are those of that table, whereas D and trimming came from the DNA. Among 75,000 to 100,000 clones listed, 65% to 85% were seen once.

Sample: peripheral blood. The clonotype comes from a man aged 55 to 70 with acute or convalescent COVID-19. This chain uses TRBV28 with TRBJ1-5, with a weak D call TRBD1 (6 bases). This CDR3 reads CASVINRDYQPQHF. CDR3 sequence (DNA): TGTGCCAGCGTAATAAACAGGGATTATCAGCCCCAGCATTTT.